A selection of T cell receptor beta chains follows, all from one sample in a study of T cells after yellow fever vaccination. TCRdb ran MiXCR on the 5' RACE reads and lists one entry per CDR3 protein. In the table there are some 600,000 distinct CDR3 sequences, about a sixth of which are singletons. The material sequenced was PBMCs, taken about 5 days after the first yellow fever vaccination. These receptors all come from a man aged 18-30 years who received the YFV17D yellow fever vaccine. Each CDR3 is given with its conserved first and last residue. The order of the fields is J gene, V gene, CDR3 protein.

J: TRBJ2-3
V: TRBV7-2
CDR3: CASSPSSRDFYTQYF

J: TRBJ1-3
V: TRBV5-1
CDR3: CASSLDGGGNTIYF

J: TRBJ1-1
V: TRBV12-3/TRBV12-4
CDR3: CASSLGRSTEAFF

J: TRBJ2-3
V: TRBV2
CDR3: CASSTGTSTDTQYF

J: TRBJ1-4
V: TRBV4-3
CDR3: CASSQEARTANEKLFF

J: TRBJ2-5
V: TRBV2
CDR3: CASRPLAGGRETQYF

J: TRBJ2-5
V: TRBV12-5
CDR3: CASGFWTSGVPETQYF

J: TRBJ1-1
V: TRBV7-9
CDR3: CASSPTGGGGAFF

J: TRBJ2-2
V: TRBV5-1
CDR3: CASSGTQGAVAGELFF

J: TRBJ1-2
V: TRBV6-2/TRBV6-3
CDR3: CASSYTNTRNYGYTF

J: TRBJ1-6
V: TRBV5-1
CDR3: CASSLGHGWSYNSPLHF

J: TRBJ2-3
V: TRBV12-3/TRBV12-4
CDR3: CASSLWLTDTDTQYF

J: TRBJ2-5
V: TRBV3-1
CDR3: CASSQVVAGSSQETQYF

J: TRBJ2-5
V: TRBV7-9
CDR3: CASSFNRGASETQYF

J: TRBJ1-2
V: TRBV7-2
CDR3: CASSPEVYGYTF

J: TRBJ1-4
V: TRBV12-3/TRBV12-4
CDR3: CASSSPGQGAEGEKLFF

J: TRBJ2-3
V: TRBV15
CDR3: CATSHRTSTTDTQYF

J: TRBJ2-7
V: TRBV9
CDR3: CASSEGTGAYEQYF

J: TRBJ1-2
V: TRBV7-2
CDR3: CASSLYRVDGNGYTF